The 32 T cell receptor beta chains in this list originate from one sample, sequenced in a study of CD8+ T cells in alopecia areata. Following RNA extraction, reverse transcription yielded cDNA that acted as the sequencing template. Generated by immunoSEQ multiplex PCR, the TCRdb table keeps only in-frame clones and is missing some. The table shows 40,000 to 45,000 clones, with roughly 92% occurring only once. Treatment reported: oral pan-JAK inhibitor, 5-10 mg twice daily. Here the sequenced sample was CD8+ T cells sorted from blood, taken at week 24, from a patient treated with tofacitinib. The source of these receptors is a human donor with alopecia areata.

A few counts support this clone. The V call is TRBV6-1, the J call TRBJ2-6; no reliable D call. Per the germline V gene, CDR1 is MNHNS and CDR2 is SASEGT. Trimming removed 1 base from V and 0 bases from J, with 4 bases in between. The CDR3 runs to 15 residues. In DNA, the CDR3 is TGTGCCAGCAGTGAAGACAGCTCTGGGGCCAACGTCCTGACTTTC. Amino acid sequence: CASSEDSSGANVLTF.

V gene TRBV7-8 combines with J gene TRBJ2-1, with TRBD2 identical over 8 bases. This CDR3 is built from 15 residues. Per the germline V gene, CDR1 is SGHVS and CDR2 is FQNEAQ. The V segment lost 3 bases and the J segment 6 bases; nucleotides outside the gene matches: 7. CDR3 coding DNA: TGTGCCAGCAGCTTTACTGGACTAGCTCGCAATGAGCAGTTCTTC. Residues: CASSFTGLARNEQFF. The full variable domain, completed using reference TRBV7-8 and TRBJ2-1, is GAGVSQSPRYKVAKRGQDVALRCDPISGHVSLFWYQQALGQGPEFLTYFQNEAQLDKSGLPSDRFFAERPEGSVSTLKIQRTQQEDSAVYLCASSFTGLARNEQFFGPGTRLTVL.

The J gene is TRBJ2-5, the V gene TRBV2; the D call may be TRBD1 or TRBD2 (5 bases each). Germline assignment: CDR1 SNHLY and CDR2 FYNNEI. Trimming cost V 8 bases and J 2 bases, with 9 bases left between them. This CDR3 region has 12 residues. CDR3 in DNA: TGTGCCAGCGGGGACCAACAAGAGACCCAGTACTTC. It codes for CASGDQQETQYF.

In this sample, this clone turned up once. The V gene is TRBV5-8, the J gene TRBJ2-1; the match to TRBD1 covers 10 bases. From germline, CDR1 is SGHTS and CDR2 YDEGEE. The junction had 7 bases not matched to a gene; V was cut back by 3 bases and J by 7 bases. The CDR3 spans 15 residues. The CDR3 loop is CASSSGTGAKNEQFF. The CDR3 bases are TGTGCCAGCAGCTCCGGGACAGGGGCGAAGAATGAGCAGTTCTTC.

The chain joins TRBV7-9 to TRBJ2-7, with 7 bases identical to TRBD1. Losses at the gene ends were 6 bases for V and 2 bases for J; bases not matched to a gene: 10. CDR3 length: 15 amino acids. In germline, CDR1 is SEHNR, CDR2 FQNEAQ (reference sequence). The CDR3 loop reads CASRYGSGTAYEQYF. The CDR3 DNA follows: TGTGCCAGCAGATATGGATCCGGGACAGCCTACGAGCAGTACTTC.

The CDR3 nucleotides are TGCGCCAGCAGCCAAGGTACAGCCCGCTACAATGAGCAGTTCTTC. Translation gives CASSQGTARYNEQFF. The chain links TRBV4-3 to TRBJ2-1; D remains unclear. The V end lost 1 base, the J end lost 3 bases, and 10 bases lay between the germline ends. Looked up from germline, CDR1 is LGHNA and CDR2 is YSLEER. CDR3 length equals 15 residues.

CDR3 residues: CASSVGRSTDTQYF. The CDR3 DNA sequence: TGTGCCAGCAGCGTAGGCAGGAGCACAGATACGCAGTATTTT. V is TRBV9 and J is TRBJ2-3; no clear D. In germline, CDR1 is SGDLS, CDR2 YYNGEE. The CDR3 consists of 14 residues. V shed 0 bases and J shed 0 bases, with 5 bases lying between them.

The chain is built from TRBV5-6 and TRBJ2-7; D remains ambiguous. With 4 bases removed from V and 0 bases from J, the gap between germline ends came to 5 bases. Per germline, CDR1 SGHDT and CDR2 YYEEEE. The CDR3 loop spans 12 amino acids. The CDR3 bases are TGTGCCAGCAGCACGAGCTCCTACGAGCAGTACTTC. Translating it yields CASSTSSYEQYF.

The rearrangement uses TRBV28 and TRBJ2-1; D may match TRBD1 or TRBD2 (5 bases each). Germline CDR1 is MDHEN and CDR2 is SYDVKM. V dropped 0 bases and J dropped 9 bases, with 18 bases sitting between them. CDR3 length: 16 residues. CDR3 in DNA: TGTGCCAGCAGTTTATGGGACTCCCAAGACCAGGGTGAGCAGTTCTTC. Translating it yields CASSLWDSQDQGEQFF.

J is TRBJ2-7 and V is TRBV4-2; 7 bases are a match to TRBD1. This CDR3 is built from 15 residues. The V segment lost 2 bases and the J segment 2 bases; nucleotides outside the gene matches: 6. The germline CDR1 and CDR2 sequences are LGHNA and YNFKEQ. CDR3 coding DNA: TGTGCCAGCAGCCAAAGGACAGGAGCTACCTACGAGCAGTACTTC. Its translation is CASSQRTGATYEQYF.

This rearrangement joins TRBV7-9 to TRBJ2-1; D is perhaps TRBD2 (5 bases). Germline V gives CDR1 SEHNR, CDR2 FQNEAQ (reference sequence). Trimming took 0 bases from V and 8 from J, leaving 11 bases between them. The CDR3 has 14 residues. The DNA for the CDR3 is TGTGCCAGCAGCTTAGCATTCGAGGGTTATGAGCAGTTCTTC. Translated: CASSLAFEGYEQFF.

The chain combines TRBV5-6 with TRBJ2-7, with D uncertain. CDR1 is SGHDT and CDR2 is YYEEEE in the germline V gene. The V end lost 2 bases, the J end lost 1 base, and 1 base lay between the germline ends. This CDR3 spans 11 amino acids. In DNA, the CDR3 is TGTGCCAGCAGCTTTTCCTACGAGCAGTACTTC. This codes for CASSFSYEQYF.

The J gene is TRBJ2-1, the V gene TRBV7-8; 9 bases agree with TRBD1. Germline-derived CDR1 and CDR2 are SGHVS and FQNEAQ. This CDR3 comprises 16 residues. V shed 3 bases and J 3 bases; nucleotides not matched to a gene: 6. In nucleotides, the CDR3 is TGTGCCAGCAGCTTCGCGGACAGGGGACACTACAATGAGCAGTTCTTC. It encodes CASSFADRGHYNEQFF.

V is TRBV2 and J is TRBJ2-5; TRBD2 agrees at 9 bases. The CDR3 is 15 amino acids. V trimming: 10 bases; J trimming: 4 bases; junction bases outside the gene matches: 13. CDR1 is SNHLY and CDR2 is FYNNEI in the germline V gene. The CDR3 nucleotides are TGTGCCATCCCTGGGACTAGCCGGGCGAGAGAGACCCAGTACTTC. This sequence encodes CAIPGTSRARETQYF. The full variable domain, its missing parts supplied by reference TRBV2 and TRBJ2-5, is EPEVTQTPSHQVTQMGQEVILRCVPISNHLYFYWYRQILGQKVEFLVSFYNNEISEKSEIFDDQFSVERPDGSNFTLKIRSTKLEDSAMYFCAIPGTSRARETQYFGPGTRLLVL.

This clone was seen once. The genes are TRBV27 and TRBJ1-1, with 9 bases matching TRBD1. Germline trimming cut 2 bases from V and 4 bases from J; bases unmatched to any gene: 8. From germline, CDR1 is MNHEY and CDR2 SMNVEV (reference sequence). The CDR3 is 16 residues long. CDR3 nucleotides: TGTGCCAGCAGTTTAGGGACAGGGTTGGTAACCACTGAAGCTTTCTTT. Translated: CASSLGTGLVTTEAFF.

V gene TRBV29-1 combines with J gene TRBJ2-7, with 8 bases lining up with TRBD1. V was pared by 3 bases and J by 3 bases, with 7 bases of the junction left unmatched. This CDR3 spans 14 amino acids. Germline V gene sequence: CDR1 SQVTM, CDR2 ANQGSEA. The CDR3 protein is CSVEFQGQGYEQYF. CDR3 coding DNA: TGCAGCGTTGAGTTCCAAGGACAGGGCTACGAGCAGTACTTC.

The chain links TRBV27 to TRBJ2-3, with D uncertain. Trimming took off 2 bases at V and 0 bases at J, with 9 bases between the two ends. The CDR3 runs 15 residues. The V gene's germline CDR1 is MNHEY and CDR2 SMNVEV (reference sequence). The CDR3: CASSLIHLSTDTQYF. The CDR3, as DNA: TGTGCCAGCAGTTTAATCCACCTTAGCACAGATACGCAGTATTTT.

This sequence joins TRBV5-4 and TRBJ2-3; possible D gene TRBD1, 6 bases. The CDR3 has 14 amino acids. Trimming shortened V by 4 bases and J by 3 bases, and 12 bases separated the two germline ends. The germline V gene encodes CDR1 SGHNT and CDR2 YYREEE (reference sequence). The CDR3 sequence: CASSDRFATDTQYF. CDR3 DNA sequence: TGTGCCAGCAGCGACAGGTTTGCGACAGATACGCAGTATTTT.

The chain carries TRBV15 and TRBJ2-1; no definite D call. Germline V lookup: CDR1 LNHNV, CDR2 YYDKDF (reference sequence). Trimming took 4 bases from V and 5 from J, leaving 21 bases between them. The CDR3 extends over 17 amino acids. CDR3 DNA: TGTGCCACCAGCATTTCCTTCCAGACCCTAGGAGACAATGAGCAGTTCTTC. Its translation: CATSISFQTLGDNEQFF.

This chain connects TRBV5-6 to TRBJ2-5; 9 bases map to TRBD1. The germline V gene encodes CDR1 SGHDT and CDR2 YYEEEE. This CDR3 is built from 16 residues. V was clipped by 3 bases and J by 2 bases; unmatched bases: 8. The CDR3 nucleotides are TGTGCCAGCAGCTCCGGGGGGACAGGGAGACAAGAGACCCAGTACTTC. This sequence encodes CASSSGGTGRQETQYF.

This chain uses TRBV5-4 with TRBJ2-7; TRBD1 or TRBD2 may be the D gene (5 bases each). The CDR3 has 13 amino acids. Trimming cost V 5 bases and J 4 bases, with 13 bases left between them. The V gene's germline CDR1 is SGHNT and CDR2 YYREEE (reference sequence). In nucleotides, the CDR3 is TGTGCCAGCAGTACCGGGACGGATTACGAGCAGTACTTC. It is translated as CASSTGTDYEQYF. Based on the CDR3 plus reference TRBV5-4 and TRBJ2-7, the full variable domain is ETGVTQSPTHLIKTRGQQVTLRCSSQSGHNTVSWYQQALGQGPQFIFQYYREEENGRGNFPPRFSGLQFPNYSSELNVNALELDDSALYLCASSTGTDYEQYFGPGTRLTVT.

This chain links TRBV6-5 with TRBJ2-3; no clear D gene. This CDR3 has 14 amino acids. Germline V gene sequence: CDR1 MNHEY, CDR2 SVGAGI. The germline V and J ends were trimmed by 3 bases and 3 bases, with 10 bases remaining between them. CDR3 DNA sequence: TGTGCCAGCAGTTATCGTGTAGCTACAGATACGCAGTATTTT. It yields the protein CASSYRVATDTQYF.

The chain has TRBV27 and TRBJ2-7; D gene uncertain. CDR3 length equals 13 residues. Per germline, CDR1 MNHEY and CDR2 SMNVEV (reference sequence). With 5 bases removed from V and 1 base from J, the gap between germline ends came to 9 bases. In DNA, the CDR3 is TGTGCCAGCAGTCCCAGGAGTTCCTACGAGCAGTACTTC. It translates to CASSPRSSYEQYF.

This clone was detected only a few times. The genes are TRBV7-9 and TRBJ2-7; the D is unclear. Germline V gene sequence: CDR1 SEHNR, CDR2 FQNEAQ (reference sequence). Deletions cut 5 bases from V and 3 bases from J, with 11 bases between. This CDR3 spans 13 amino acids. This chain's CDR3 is CASSHPDLYEQYF. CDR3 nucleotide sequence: TGTGCCAGCAGCCACCCTGACCTCTACGAGCAGTACTTC.

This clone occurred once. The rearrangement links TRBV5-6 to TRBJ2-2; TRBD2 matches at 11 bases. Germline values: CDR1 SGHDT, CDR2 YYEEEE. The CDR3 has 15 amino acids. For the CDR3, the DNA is TGTGGAACTAGCGGGGGATATCTTAACACCGGGGAGCTGTTTTTT. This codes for CGTSGGYLNTGELFF.

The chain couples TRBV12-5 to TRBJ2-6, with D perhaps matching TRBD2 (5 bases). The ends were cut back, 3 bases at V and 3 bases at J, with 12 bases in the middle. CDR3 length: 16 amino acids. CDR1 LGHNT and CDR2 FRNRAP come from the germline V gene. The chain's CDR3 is CASGFPGGGGANVLTF. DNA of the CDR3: TGTGCTAGTGGTTTCCCCGGAGGCGGTGGGGCCAACGTCCTGACTTTC.

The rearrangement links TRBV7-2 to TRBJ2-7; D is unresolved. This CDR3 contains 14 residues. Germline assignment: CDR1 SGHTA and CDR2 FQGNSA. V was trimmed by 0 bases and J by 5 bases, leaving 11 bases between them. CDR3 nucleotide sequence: TGTGCCAGCAGCTTAGCGGGTACCACCGACGAGCAGTACTTC. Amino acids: CASSLAGTTDEQYF. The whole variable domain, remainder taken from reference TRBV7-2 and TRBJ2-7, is GAGVSQSPSNKVTEKGKDVELRCDPISGHTALYWYRQSLGQGLEFLIYFQGNSAPDKSGLPSDRFSAERTGGSVSTLTIQRTQQEDSAVYLCASSLAGTTDEQYFGPGTRLTVT.

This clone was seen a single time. The CDR3 spells CSVPTSGYRSDTQYF. The CDR3 DNA is TGCAGCGTTCCGACTAGCGGGTATCGCTCAGATACGCAGTATTTT. This chain links TRBV29-1 with TRBJ2-3; 10 nucleotides agree with TRBD2. The CDR3 has 15 residues. Losses at the gene ends were 5 bases for V and 4 bases for J; bases not matched to a gene: 9. The germline CDR1 and CDR2 sequences are SQVTM and ANQGSEA.

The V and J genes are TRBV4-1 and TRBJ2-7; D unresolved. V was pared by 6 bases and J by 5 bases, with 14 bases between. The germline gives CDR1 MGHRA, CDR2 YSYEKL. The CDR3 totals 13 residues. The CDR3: CASSPGPTNEQYF. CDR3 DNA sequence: TGCGCCAGCAGTCCGGGCCCCACCAACGAGCAGTACTTC.

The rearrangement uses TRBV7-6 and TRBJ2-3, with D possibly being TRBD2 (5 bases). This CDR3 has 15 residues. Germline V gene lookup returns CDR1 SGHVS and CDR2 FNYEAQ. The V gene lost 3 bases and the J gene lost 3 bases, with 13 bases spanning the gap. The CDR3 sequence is CASSFLTSLTDTQYF. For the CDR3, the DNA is TGTGCCAGCAGCTTCCTCACTAGTCTTACAGATACGCAGTATTTT.

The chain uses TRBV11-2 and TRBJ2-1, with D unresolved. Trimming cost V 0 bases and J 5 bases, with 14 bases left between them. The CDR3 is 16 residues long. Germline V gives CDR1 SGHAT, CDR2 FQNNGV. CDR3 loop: CASSLDARRENNEQFF. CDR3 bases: TGTGCCAGCAGCTTAGATGCCCGACGAGAAAACAATGAGCAGTTCTTC.

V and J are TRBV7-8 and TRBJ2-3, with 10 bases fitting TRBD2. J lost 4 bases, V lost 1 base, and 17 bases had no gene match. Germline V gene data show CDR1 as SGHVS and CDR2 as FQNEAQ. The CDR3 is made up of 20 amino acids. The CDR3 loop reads CASSLGGRVAGGGGADTQYF. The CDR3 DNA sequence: TGTGCCAGCAGCTTAGGAGGGAGGGTAGCGGGGGGAGGAGGCGCAGATACGCAGTATTTT.